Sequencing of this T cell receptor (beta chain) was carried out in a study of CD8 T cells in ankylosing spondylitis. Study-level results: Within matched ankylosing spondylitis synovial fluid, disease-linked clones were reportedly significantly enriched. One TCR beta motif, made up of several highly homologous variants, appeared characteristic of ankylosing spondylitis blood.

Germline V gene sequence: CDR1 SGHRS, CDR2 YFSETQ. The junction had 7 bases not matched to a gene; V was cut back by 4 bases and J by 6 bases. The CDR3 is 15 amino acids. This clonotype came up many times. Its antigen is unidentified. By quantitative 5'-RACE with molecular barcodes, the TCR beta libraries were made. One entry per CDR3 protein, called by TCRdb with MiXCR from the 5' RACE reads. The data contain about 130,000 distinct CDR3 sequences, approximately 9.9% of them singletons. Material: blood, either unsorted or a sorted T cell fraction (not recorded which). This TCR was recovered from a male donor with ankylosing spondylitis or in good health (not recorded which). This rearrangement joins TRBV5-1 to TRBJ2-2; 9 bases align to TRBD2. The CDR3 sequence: CASSLELAGSGELFF. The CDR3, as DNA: TGCGCCAGCAGCCTCGAGCTAGCGGGATCCGGGGAGCTGTTTTTT.